The 18 T cell receptor beta chains given below trace back to one sample, sequenced in a study of cytomegalovirus exposure and HLA in healthy donors (dated by TCRdb to the late 2010s). The method behind the library was the immunoSEQ multiplex PCR assay. For the multiplex PCR, a mixture combining 60 forward primers for TCR Vbeta segments and 13 reverse primers for TCR Jbeta segments was used. TCRdb carries this immuneACCESS record with in-frame sequences only. Its versions omit some clonotypes, under half of them owing to an unresolved V gene in the studies checked, with the rest unexplained. This sample gives around 180,000 clones in total; approximately 80% of them show up just once. Approximately 6% of the sample is held by the ten biggest clonotypes. Sequenced material: PBMCs. These receptors came from a woman in her 30s in good health and CMV-seropositive.

The rearrangement uses TRBV28 and TRBJ2-7, with 8 positions matching TRBD1. Germline CDR1 is MDHEN and CDR2 is SYDVKM. V lost 6 bases to trimming and J lost 3 bases; unmatched junction nucleotides: 10. The CDR3 is 15 residues long. The CDR3 DNA is TGTGCCAGCAGAACGACAGGGGAAGGTTTCTACGAGCAGTACTTC. Translation gives CASRTTGEGFYEQYF.

This clone has only one observation. This chain uses TRBV27 with TRBJ2-1; D unresolved. V was clipped by 4 bases and J by 16 bases, with 17 bases between them. Germline V gene data show CDR1 as MNHEY and CDR2 as SMNVEV (reference sequence). The CDR3 has 12 amino acids. The CDR3 nucleotides are TGTGCCAGCAGTTCCGCTGGGCTGAAGTTATTCTTC. Residues: CASSSAGLKLFF.

The table lists this clone with a few counts. J is TRBJ1-2 and V is TRBV28, with TRBD1 identical over 9 bases. The ends lost 8 bases at V and 2 bases at J; junction bases unmatched: 12. The CDR3 covers 16 residues. Germline-derived CDR1 and CDR2 are MDHEN and SYDVKM. The CDR3 region is CASATPGTGLNYGYTF. The CDR3 DNA follows: TGTGCCAGCGCAACACCCGGGACAGGGCTAAACTATGGCTACACCTTC.

The chain recombines TRBV28 with TRBJ2-7; 16 bases match TRBD2. The CDR3 is 15 amino acids. Germline CDR1 and CDR2: MDHEN and SYDVKM. With V trimmed by 5 bases and J by 7 bases, 5 bases remained unmatched. CDR3 bases: TGTGCCAGCAGTCCCGGGACTAGCGGGAGGGGGGAGCAGTACTTC. Residues: CASSPGTSGRGEQYF.

This clone was counted a few times. The V and J genes are TRBV29-1 and TRBJ2-5; TRBD2 matches at 13 bases. The DNA matches TRBJ2-7 better at its end, which makes the J call doubtful. The CDR3 is 14 amino acids. CDR1 and CDR2 from the germline V gene are SQVTM and ANQGSEA. The CDR3 reads CSVAGLAGTYEQYF. The CDR3 DNA is TGCAGCGTCGCGGGACTAGCGGGGACCTACGAGCAGTACTTC.

The table lists this clone with a count of one. At one of its ends the junction is not consistent with the germline gene, which may arise from a read error. This specimen includes other DNA sequences encoding the same CDR3. The chain links TRBV5-6 to TRBJ1-1; D is ambiguous. Germline loops: CDR1 SGHDT, CDR2 YYEEEE. This CDR3 has 16 amino acids. The CDR3 here is CASSLVPEGSVTEAFF. CDR3 nucleotide sequence: TGTGCCAGCAGCTTGGTCCCGGAGGGAAGCGTGACTGAAGCTTTCTTC.

The rearrangement links TRBV18 to TRBJ1-2, with a tentative D call TRBD1 (5 bases). The CDR3 has 16 amino acids. Germline CDR1 and CDR2: KGHSH and LQKENI. Trimming took 2 bases from V and 0 from J, leaving 13 bases between them. The CDR3 here is CASSPVEQTANYGYTF. The CDR3 DNA reads TGTGCCAGCTCACCAGTAGAACAGACAGCTAACTATGGCTACACCTTC.

This chain connects TRBV13 to TRBJ2-1, with 9 nucleotides matching TRBD2. Unmatched junction bases numbered 5, after V lost 5 bases and J lost 3 bases. The CDR3 totals 15 residues. Germline CDR1 and CDR2: PRHDT and FYEKMQ (reference sequence). The CDR3: CASSARLADYNEQFF. The CDR3 DNA is TGTGCCAGCAGCGCCCGACTAGCGGACTACAATGAGCAGTTCTTC.

V is TRBV5-1 and J is TRBJ2-1, with TRBD2 matching over 7 bases. Germline V gives CDR1 SGHRS, CDR2 YFSETQ. The CDR3 sequence is 15 residues long. V trimming: 3 bases; J trimming: 2 bases; junction bases outside the gene matches: 5. The CDR3 DNA is TGCGCCAGCAGCTGGGACCTAGCGGCCTACAATGAGCAGTTCTTC. It encodes CASSWDLAAYNEQFF.

The gene calls are TRBV2 and TRBJ1-2; 7 nucleotides agree with TRBD1. Germline loops: CDR1 SNHLY, CDR2 FYNNEI. The junction had 9 bases not matched to a gene; V was cut back by 2 bases and J by 6 bases. There are 15 residues in the CDR3. The DNA of the CDR3 is TGTGCCAGCAGTGAAAGGACTGGACAGGCTAATGGCTACACCTTC. Amino acids: CASSERTGQANGYTF.

This clone occurred a few times. The V and J genes are TRBV2 and TRBJ2-1; D not resolved. The CDR3 has 13 residues. Germline assignment: CDR1 SNHLY and CDR2 FYNNEI. V lost 6 bases and J lost 10, with 16 bases in between. In nucleotides, the CDR3 is TGTGCCAGCAGGGATGGTGGTAGCCGGGAGCAGTTCTTC. Translation gives CASRDGGSREQFF. Based on the CDR3 plus reference TRBV2 and TRBJ2-1, the full variable domain is EPEVTQTPSHQVTQMGQEVILRCVPISNHLYFYWYRQILGQKVEFLVSFYNNEISEKSEIFDDQFSVERPDGSNFTLKIRSTKLEDSAMYFCASRDGGSREQFFGPGTRLTVL.

CDR3 in amino acids: CASSILAGMNTEAFF. DNA for the CDR3: TGTGCCAGTAGTATCCTTGCAGGGATGAACACTGAAGCTTTCTTT. The chain joins TRBV19 to TRBJ1-1; D perhaps matches TRBD1 (5 bases). Germline CDR1 LNHDA, CDR2 SQIVND (reference sequence). The CDR3 covers 15 residues. V was cut by 3 bases and J by 0 bases, with 11 bases left in between. The complete variable domain, with remaining parts taken from reference TRBV19 and TRBJ1-1, reads DGGITQSPKYLFRKEGQNVTLSCEQNLNHDAMYWYRQDPGQGLRLIYYSQIVNDFQKGDIAEGYSVSREKKESFPLTVTSAQKNPTAFYLCASSILAGMNTEAFFGQGTRLTVV.

The gene calls are TRBV2 and TRBJ1-6, with 9 nucleotides matching TRBD1. V was clipped by 7 bases and J by 6 bases; unmatched bases: 4. The germline CDR1 and CDR2 sequences are SNHLY and FYNNEI. The CDR3 is made up of 14 amino acids. The CDR3, as DNA: TGTGCCAGCAATCGGGACAGGGCTAATTCACCCCTCCACTTT. Translating gives CASNRDRANSPLHF.

V and J are TRBV7-9 and TRBJ2-1, with 10 nucleotides matching TRBD2. Germline V gene data show CDR1 as SEHNR and CDR2 as FQNEAQ (reference sequence). This CDR3 is built from 14 residues. The ends lost 1 base at V and 9 bases at J; junction bases unmatched: 3. The CDR3: CASSLVAGGLEQFF. The CDR3 region has the DNA TGTGCCAGCAGCTTAGTAGCGGGGGGACTTGAGCAGTTCTTC.

The rearrangement uses TRBV29-1 and TRBJ2-3, with D possibly being TRBD2 (5 bases). Germline V lookup: CDR1 SQVTM, CDR2 ANQGSEA. This CDR3 has 14 amino acids. The V and J ends lost 3 bases and 3 bases respectively, with 13 bases between them. CDR3 coding DNA: TGCAGCGTTGACACAGCCCGGGGAACAGATACGCAGTATTTT. As protein: CSVDTARGTDTQYF.

This clone was counted a few times. This chain connects TRBV14 to TRBJ1-1; tentative D call: TRBD1 (5 bases). Per the germline V gene, CDR1 is SGHDN and CDR2 is FVKESK. V was cut by 1 base and J by 3 bases, with 24 bases left in between. The CDR3 is 19 residues long. The CDR3 DNA sequence: TGTGCCAGCAGCCAAGTATTCTCTGGCGCAGGGCCTAGGGACACTGAAGCTTTCTTT. Its protein is CASSQVFSGAGPRDTEAFF.

The chain couples TRBV2 to TRBJ2-7, with D uncertain. Germline V gene data show CDR1 as SNHLY and CDR2 as FYNNEI. Deletions cut 2 bases from V and 2 bases from J, with 10 bases between. This CDR3 region has 14 residues. The CDR3: CASSELAEPYEQYF. CDR3 nucleotide sequence: TGTGCCAGCAGTGAATTGGCGGAACCCTACGAGCAGTACTTC. Looking up the rest from reference TRBV2 and TRBJ2-7 gives the full variable domain: EPEVTQTPSHQVTQMGQEVILRCVPISNHLYFYWYRQILGQKVEFLVSFYNNEISEKSEIFDDQFSVERPDGSNFTLKIRSTKLEDSAMYFCASSELAEPYEQYFGPGTRLTVT.

The chain couples TRBV27 to TRBJ1-1; D possibly corresponds to TRBD1 (5 bases). V lost 0 bases, J lost 6 bases, and 14 bases lay in between. The CDR3 is 15 amino acids. Germline loops: CDR1 MNHEY, CDR2 SMNVEV (reference sequence). The chain's CDR3 is CASSLSQGIFSEAFF. DNA of the CDR3: TGTGCCAGCAGTTTATCGCAGGGTATTTTTTCTGAAGCTTTCTTT.